These T cell receptor beta chains were read from a single sample in a study of blood T cell repertoires in COVID-19. Data came from immunoSEQ multiplex PCR; TCRdb stores just in-frame clones and leaves some out. This table has 200,000 to 300,000 clones, about 89% appearing once. The sample comprised PBMCs or T cells enriched from blood (not recorded which). These TCRs come from a woman between 25 and 40 years old who had recovered from COVID-19. Each CDR3 is given with its conserved first and last residue. D genes are given only for firm matches.

V | D | CDR3
TRBV19 | TRBD2 | CASSKIAGGGTQYF
TRBV10-3 | TRBD1 | CAISDPGTGGPGELFF
TRBV29-1 | TRBD2 | CSVVRTSGYSSYNEQFF
TRBV27 | . | CASSLLGPAPQHF
TRBV7-2 | TRBD1 | CASSLDSTGVNEKLFF
TRBV4-3 | . | CASSQGQAEAFF
TRBV19 | . | CASRNTGELFF
TRBV28 | TRBD1 | CASSPDRETGNTIYF
TRBV7-8 | . | CASSLAPRGTAEETQYF
TRBV29-1 | . | CSGLDRKNTEAFF
TRBV4-1 | . | CASSLLTSNEQFF